This T cell receptor (beta chain) is drawn from a study of OX40 agonist ivuxolimab in advanced cancers. TCRdb keeps only in-frame clones here, not all; method: immunoSEQ multiplex PCR. The sample records 70,000 to 75,000 clones, about 88% being singletons. Study outcomes and limitations: CD4+ and CD8+ T cells in blood underwent clonal expansion by week 6 at 0.1 to 3.0 mg/kg.

The CDR3 has 13 amino acids. Germline CDR1 and CDR2: SNHLY and FYNNEI. Trimming at V came to 9 bases and at J to 15 bases, leaving 16 bases not matched to a gene. A single count supports this clone. The target antigen is unknown. Sequencing used CD4+ or CD8+ T cells sorted from blood, obtained in a trial of the OX40 agonist ivuxolimab. The sequence was obtained from an adult with an advanced solid tumor such as melanoma, head and neck, liver or kidney cancer. This chain links TRBV2 with TRBJ2-1, with 8 bases that match TRBD2. CDR3 bases: TGTGCCAGTTCCGGGACTAGTGCCCCTAGCACGTTCTTC. Encoded protein: CASSGTSAPSTFF.